This T cell receptor (beta chain) was profiled in a study of shared clonotypes between healthy human individuals. The germline CDR1 and CDR2 sequences are MNHEY and SVGAGI. The CDR3 has 15 residues. The repertoire was sequenced with immunoSEQ multiplex PCR; TCRdb's copy has only in-frame clones and lacks some. The repertoire holds roughly 2.2 million clones, with 93% as singletons. Sequencing was carried out using naive CD4+ T cells from PBMCs. The sample's subset: CD45RA+ positively selected. The chain recombines TRBV6-5 with TRBJ2-5; 10 bases align to TRBD2. The DNA end is a closer match to TRBJ2-7, so the J assignment may be wrong. The receptor comes from a man younger than 35 in good health. Some clones in this sample may be carry-over from other donors' samples. The CDR3 DNA sequence: TGTGCCAGCAGTTCAGCGGGAGGGCCTGGGTACGAGCAGTACTTC. Amino acids: CASSSAGGPGYEQYF.